These 27 T cell receptor beta chains came from one sample sequenced in a study of cytomegalovirus exposure and HLA in healthy donors. 60 Vbeta and 13 Jbeta primers were used in PCR. Assay: immunoSEQ multiplex PCR; the TCRdb copy retains only in-frame clones and omits some. The sample contains around 120,000 clones, approximately 79% of which appear only once. The sequenced sample was PBMCs. The receptors here all came from a man aged 50 to 59 in good health and CMV-seropositive.

The V and J genes are TRBV18 and TRBJ1-1, with D maybe TRBD1 (6 bases). Germline V gene data show CDR1 as KGHSH and CDR2 as LQKENI. This CDR3 is built from 13 residues. V gave up 6 bases and J gave up 1 base, with 9 bases separating them. CDR3 nucleotides: TGTGCCAGCTCTCAGGACAGGAACACTGAAGCTTTCTTT. It is translated as CASSQDRNTEAFF.

This chain connects TRBV29-1 to TRBJ2-5; D not certain. This CDR3 has 14 amino acids. V was shortened by 5 bases and J by 0 bases, with 13 bases between the two germline ends. Germline loops: CDR1 SQVTM, CDR2 ANQGSEA. CDR3 in amino acids: CSVQLEMNQETQYF. The CDR3 DNA sequence: TGCAGCGTTCAACTGGAGATGAACCAAGAGACCCAGTACTTC.

The J gene is TRBJ1-1, the V gene TRBV5-8, with 7 bases matching TRBD1. The CDR3 sequence is 14 residues long. The junction had 7 bases not matched to a gene; V was cut back by 4 bases and J by 4 bases. Germline lookup yields CDR1 SGHTS and CDR2 YDEGEE. The chain's CDR3 is CASSPRTGFTEAFF. The CDR3 DNA reads TGTGCCAGCAGCCCGAGGACAGGTTTCACTGAAGCTTTCTTT.

The chain uses TRBV7-8 and TRBJ2-7, with TRBD1 identical over 11 bases. The V and J ends lost 5 bases and 3 bases, in that order; junction bases with no gene match: 9. Germline CDR1 and CDR2: SGHVS and FQNEAQ. This CDR3 region has 16 residues. The CDR3 region has the DNA TGTGCCAGCAGCCGTATGACCGGGACAGGGGGCTACGAGCAGTACTTC. This gives the protein CASSRMTGTGGYEQYF.

The sample holds a few counts of this clone. CDR3: CASSYSNQPQHF. CDR3 sequence (DNA): TGTGCCAGCAGCTATAGCAATCAGCCCCAGCATTTT. V gene TRBV28 combines with J gene TRBJ1-5; no reliable D call. The CDR3 is made up of 12 amino acids. Per germline, CDR1 MDHEN and CDR2 SYDVKM. V was trimmed by 6 bases and J by 0 bases, leaving 3 bases between them.

This clone was observed once. The V and J genes are TRBV21-1 and TRBJ1-1; TRBD1, the table's D call, lacks a check against the DNA. TRBV21-1 has pseudogene status. There are 17 residues in the CDR3. The CDR3 is CASSKAGQGAAGTEAFF. The CDR3 DNA follows: TGTGCCAGCAGCAAAGCGGGACAGGGGGCGGCGGGGACTGAAGCTTTCTTT.

In regard to this clone: A read error may account for a junction end that differs from germline. The J gene is TRBJ2-7, the V gene TRBV7-9; 12 bases line up with TRBD1. CDR3 size: 16 residues. CDR1 is SEHNR and CDR2 is FQNEAQ in the germline V gene (reference sequence). CDR3 bases: TGTTCCAGCAGCGTAAGACCGGGACAGGGGGCAGACGAGCAGTACTTC. This codes for CSSSVRPGQGADEQYF.

Comment on this clone: At one boundary the junction diverges from the germline segment, which might be a read error. This chain uses TRBV7-7 with TRBJ1-3; 8 bases agree with TRBD1. Per the germline V gene, CDR1 is SSHAT and CDR2 is FNYEAQ (reference sequence). The CDR3 is made up of 14 amino acids. The CDR3 DNA is TGTGCTAGCAGCTCAGGGGGCCGAGGAAACACCATATATTTT. It encodes CASSSGGRGNTIYF.

J is TRBJ1-6 and V is TRBV2; 10 bases map to TRBD1. The CDR3 totals 13 residues. Germline CDR1 SNHLY, CDR2 FYNNEI. Trimming took 7 bases from V and 9 from J; bases not matched to a gene: 3. CDR3 sequence reads: CASTGQGGSPLHF. CDR3 DNA sequence: TGTGCCAGCACCGGACAGGGGGGTTCACCCCTCCACTTT.

J is TRBJ1-1 and V is TRBV19; D is undetermined. Trimming took 5 bases from V and 0 from J, leaving 4 bases between them. The germline V gene encodes CDR1 LNHDA and CDR2 SQIVND (reference sequence). The CDR3 runs 12 residues. The CDR3 loop reads CASSFMNTEAFF. CDR3 coding DNA: TGTGCCAGTAGTTTCATGAACACTGAAGCTTTCTTT. The variable domain in full, completed from reference TRBV19 and TRBJ1-1, reads DGGITQSPKYLFRKEGQNVTLSCEQNLNHDAMYWYRQDPGQGLRLIYYSQIVNDFQKGDIAEGYSVSREKKESFPLTVTSAQKNPTAFYLCASSFMNTEAFFGQGTRLTVV.

This chain links TRBV6-5 with TRBJ2-1; 16 positions match TRBD2. Germline V lookup: CDR1 MNHEY, CDR2 SVGAGI. The CDR3 spans 16 residues. The junction had 3 bases not matched to a gene; V was cut back by 2 bases and J by 8 bases. In nucleotides, the CDR3 is TGTGCCAGCAGTTACCCGGGACTAGCGGGGGGGGATGAGCAGTTCTTC. Its translation: CASSYPGLAGGDEQFF.

This chain connects TRBV7-6 to TRBJ2-1, with 9 bases fitting TRBD1. J was trimmed by 2 bases and V by 6 bases; bases with no gene match: 8. This CDR3 is built from 16 residues. Per the germline V gene, CDR1 is SGHVS and CDR2 is FNYEAQ. CDR3: CASSPRGQGPYNEQFF. For the CDR3, the DNA is TGTGCCAGCAGTCCCAGGGGACAGGGCCCCTACAATGAGCAGTTCTTC.

V and J are TRBV6-1 and TRBJ2-3; 10 bases are a match to TRBD2. V shed 2 bases, J shed 5 bases, and the junction held 4 bases outside the gene matches. The CDR3 has 15 amino acids. Germline CDR1 and CDR2: MNHNS and SASEGT. CDR3 sequence: CASSERTSGQDTQYF. The DNA of the CDR3 is TGTGCCAGCAGTGAAAGGACTAGCGGACAAGATACGCAGTATTTT.

The J gene is TRBJ2-3, the V gene TRBV19; TRBD2 agrees at 10 bases. The ends lost 5 bases at V and 5 bases at J; junction bases unmatched: 4. This CDR3 has 14 amino acids. In germline, CDR1 is LNHDA, CDR2 SQIVND (reference sequence). The CDR3 bases are TGTGCCAGTAGTCAGCGGGGGGGCGAAGATACGCAGTATTTT. Translated: CASSQRGGEDTQYF.

The chain joins TRBV4-3 to TRBJ2-3; 12 nucleotides match TRBD2. The ends lost 0 bases at V and 11 bases at J; junction bases unmatched: 0. Germline V gene sequence: CDR1 LGHNA, CDR2 YSLEER. The length of the CDR3 is 13 residues. CDR3 DNA sequence: TGCGCCAGCAGCCAAGAACTAGCGGGGGGGCAGTATTTT. This codes for CASSQELAGGQYF.

V usage is TRBV10-3 and J usage is TRBJ2-5, with 7 bases lining up with TRBD1. CDR1 is ENHRY, CDR2 SYGVKD, per germline. The CDR3 has 16 amino acids. V shed 3 bases, J shed 2 bases, and the junction held 9 bases outside the gene matches. CDR3 loop: CAISDPGTASQETQYF. CDR3 coding DNA: TGTGCCATCAGTGACCCCGGGACAGCTAGTCAAGAGACCCAGTACTTC.

This chain connects TRBV6-6 to TRBJ2-1; D is undetermined. This CDR3 region has 15 residues. Deletions cut 6 bases from V and 4 bases from J, with 16 bases between. Germline V gives CDR1 MNHNY, CDR2 SVGAGI (reference sequence). CDR3 nucleotides: TGTGCCAGCAGCAAAGAGTCAACCCGATACAATGAGCAGTTCTTC. Residues: CASSKESTRYNEQFF.

The chain is built from TRBV25-1 and TRBJ2-5; D unresolved. Deletions cut 1 base from V and 0 bases from J, with 9 bases between. Germline V gene lookup returns CDR1 MGHDK and CDR2 SYGVNS. This CDR3 region has 15 residues. The CDR3 reads CASSESFVHQETQYF. CDR3 DNA: TGTGCCAGCAGTGAATCCTTTGTCCACCAAGAGACCCAGTACTTC. The variable domain in full, with the rest retrieved from reference TRBV25-1 and TRBJ2-5, is EADIYQTPRYLVIGTGKKITLECSQTMGHDKMYWYQQDPGMELHLIHYSYGVNSTEKGDLSSESTVSRIRTEHFPLTLESARPSHTSQYLCASSESFVHQETQYFGPGTRLLVL.

This clone was seen only once. The V gene is TRBV6-1, the J gene TRBJ2-7; TRBD1 matches at 7 bases. Trimming at V came to 0 bases and at J to 4 bases, leaving 24 bases not matched to a gene. The germline gives CDR1 MNHNS, CDR2 SASEGT. The CDR3 runs 21 residues. The CDR3 loop is CASSEARFRRGQQTSLYEQYF. The DNA for the CDR3 is TGTGCCAGCAGTGAAGCGCGTTTTCGCCGGGGACAGCAAACAAGTCTTTACGAGCAGTACTTC.

The sample holds a few counts of this clone. This rearrangement joins TRBV29-1 to TRBJ2-1, with 7 bases fitting TRBD1. From germline, CDR1 is SQVTM and CDR2 ANQGSEA. The CDR3 consists of 10 residues. J was trimmed by 13 bases and V by 8 bases; bases with no gene match: 8. The CDR3 reads CSIRGTAQFF. CDR3 bases: TGCAGCATCAGGGGGACAGCCCAGTTCTTC.

With regard to this clone: The junction shows a germline mismatch at one end, possibly a read error. V usage is TRBV7-2 and J usage is TRBJ2-7; the D gene is possibly TRBD2 (6 bases). Germline CDR1 reads SGHTA; CDR2 reads FQGNSA. The CDR3 covers 14 residues. Written as DNA, the CDR3 is TGTGCCAGCAGCCTAGCGCGGTGGGAGCCCGAGCAGTACTTC. As protein: CASSLARWEPEQYF.

V and J are TRBV7-6 and TRBJ2-5; TRBD1 might be the D (6 bases). V gave up 5 bases and J gave up 3 bases, with 13 bases separating them. CDR1 and CDR2 from the germline V gene are SGHVS and FNYEAQ. The CDR3 extends over 14 amino acids. The CDR3: CASSPQGWKETQYF. CDR3 DNA: TGTGCCAGCAGCCCCCAGGGGTGGAAAGAGACCCAGTACTTC.

With respect to this clone: This same CDR3 is encoded by further DNA sequences in the sample. The rearrangement links TRBV7-8 to TRBJ1-2; D gene ambiguous. The V end lost 0 bases, the J end lost 7 bases, and 6 bases lay between the germline ends. CDR1 and CDR2 from the germline V gene are SGHVS and FQNEAQ. This CDR3 has 12 residues. The CDR3 loop is CASSLAMSGYTF. The CDR3, as DNA: TGTGCCAGCAGCTTAGCCATGTCTGGCTACACCTTC.

This CDR3 is CASSIDFGTGENNEQFF. DNA for the CDR3: TGTGCCAGTAGTATAGACTTCGGGACAGGGGAAAACAATGAGCAGTTCTTC. The genes are TRBV19 and TRBJ2-1, with 10 bases lining up with TRBD1. The CDR3 loop spans 17 amino acids. The J segment lost 5 bases and the V segment lost 0 bases, leaving 7 bases of the junction unmatched. Looked up from germline, CDR1 is LNHDA and CDR2 is SQIVND (reference sequence).

This chain uses TRBV7-2 with TRBJ1-6, with D unclear. CDR1 SGHTA and CDR2 FQGNSA come from the germline V gene. Between the trimmed V and J ends, which lost 4 bases and 7 bases, there was a span of 8 bases. The CDR3 has 13 amino acids. The DNA of the CDR3 is TGTGCCAGCAGCTCCATGACAAATTCACCCCTCCACTTT. It translates to CASSSMTNSPLHF.

This sequence joins TRBV27 and TRBJ2-7; tentative D call: TRBD2 (7 bases). There are 20 residues in the CDR3. CDR1 and CDR2 from the germline V gene are MNHEY and SMNVEV (reference sequence). Trimming left V 2 bases short and J 0 bases short, with 26 bases between. The CDR3 spells CASSLNGRGNTGISSYEQYF. Written as DNA, the CDR3 is TGTGCCAGCAGTTTAAATGGGAGGGGTAATACAGGGATAAGCTCCTACGAGCAGTACTTC.

This chain uses TRBV7-9 with TRBJ1-1; no firm D call. CDR3 size: 17 residues. The V gene's germline CDR1 is SEHNR and CDR2 FQNEAQ (reference sequence). Trimming cost V 4 bases and J 0 bases, with 18 bases left between them. This CDR3 reads CASSSNIGRDLNTEAFF. The CDR3 nucleotides read TGTGCCAGCAGCTCCAATATCGGACGGGATTTGAACACTGAAGCTTTCTTT.